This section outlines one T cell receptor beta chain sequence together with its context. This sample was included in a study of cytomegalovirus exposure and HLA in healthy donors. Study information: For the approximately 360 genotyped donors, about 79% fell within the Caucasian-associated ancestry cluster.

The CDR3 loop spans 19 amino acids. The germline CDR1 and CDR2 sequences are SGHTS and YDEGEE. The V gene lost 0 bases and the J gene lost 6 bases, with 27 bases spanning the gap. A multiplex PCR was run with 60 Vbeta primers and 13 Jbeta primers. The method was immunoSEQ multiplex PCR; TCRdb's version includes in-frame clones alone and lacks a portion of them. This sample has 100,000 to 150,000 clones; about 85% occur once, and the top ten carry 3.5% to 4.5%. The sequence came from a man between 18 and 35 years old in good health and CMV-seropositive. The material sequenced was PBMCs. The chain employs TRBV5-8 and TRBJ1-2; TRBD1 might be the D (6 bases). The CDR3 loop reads CASSLAPSVNGGLRHGYTF. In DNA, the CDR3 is TGTGCCAGCAGCTTGGCCCCTTCTGTAAACGGGGGGCTCAGGCATGGCTACACCTTC.